The clone carrying this T cell receptor (beta chain) was detected many times. The antigen is undetermined. This specimen comes from a study of T cells in Graves' hyperthyroidism and ophthalmopathy. TCR beta CDR3 regions were amplified from RNA. A set of HTBI primers served as the primers for a first-round RT-PCR of the TCR CDR3. TCRdb recomputed calls from the multiplex PCR reads with MiXCR, one row per CDR3 protein. The table includes fewer than 600,000 distinct CDR3 sequences, around 14% detected once. Regarding the study as a whole: Most clonotypes expanded in thyroid above 0.001 were likewise present in blood. The model's output predicted ophthalmopathy at a median of around 6.9 months prior to onset.

V lost 2 bases and J 6 bases, leaving 14 bases between the germline ends. The CDR3 covers 15 residues. Germline CDR1 reads ENHRY; CDR2 reads SYGVKD. The definition of stable Graves' hyperthyroidism was no ophthalmopathy progression within 18 months. Hyperthyroidism was newly diagnosed in patients aged 18 to 65 (duration under 2 months). This clonotype was sampled from a woman between 18 and 30 years old with Graves' hyperthyroidism. The sample was blood. This sequence joins TRBV10-3 and TRBJ1-3; D possibly corresponds to TRBD1 (6 bases). CDR3 bases: TGTGCCATCAGTGAGCTTACAGGGAAAAAAAACACCATATATTTT. Translating gives CAISELTGKKNTIYF.